Reported below is one T cell receptor beta chain. Breast cancer patients provided tissue from their axillary draining lymph nodes. This entry belongs to a study of breast tumors, draining lymph nodes, adjacent tissues. TCRdb ran MiXCR on the multiplex PCR reads and lists one entry per CDR3 protein. The profile shows 150,000 to 200,000 distinct CDR3 sequences, around a third of them singletons. V gave up 2 bases and J gave up 3 bases, with 14 bases separating them. The CDR3 runs to 16 residues. Germline CDR1 is LGHNA and CDR2 is YNFKEQ. The sample was axillary lymph node tissue. This receptor was taken from a female donor with breast cancer. Some clones in this sample may be carry-over from other donors' samples. The rearrangement joins TRBV4-2 to TRBJ1-3; D unclear. CDR3 sequence (DNA): TGTGCCAGCAGCCAATATGGAACATCTTATGGAAACACCATATATTTT. Residues: CASSQYGTSYGNTIYF.